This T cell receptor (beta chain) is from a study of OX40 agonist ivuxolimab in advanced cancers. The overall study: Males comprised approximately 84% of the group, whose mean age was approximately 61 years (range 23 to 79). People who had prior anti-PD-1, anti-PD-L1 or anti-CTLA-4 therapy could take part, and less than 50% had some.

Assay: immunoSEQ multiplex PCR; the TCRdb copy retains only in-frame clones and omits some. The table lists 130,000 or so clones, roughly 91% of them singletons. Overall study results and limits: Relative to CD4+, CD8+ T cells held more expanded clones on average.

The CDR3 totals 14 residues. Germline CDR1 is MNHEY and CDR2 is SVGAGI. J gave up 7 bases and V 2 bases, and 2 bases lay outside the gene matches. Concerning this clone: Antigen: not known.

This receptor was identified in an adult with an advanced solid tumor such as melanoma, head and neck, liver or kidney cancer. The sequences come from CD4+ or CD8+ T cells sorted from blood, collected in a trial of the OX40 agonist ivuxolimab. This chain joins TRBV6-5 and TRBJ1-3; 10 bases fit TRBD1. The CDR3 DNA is TGTGCCAGCAGTTACGTGACAGGGGGCAACACCATATATTTT. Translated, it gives CASSYVTGGNTIYF.